The T cell receptor beta chain described here comes from a study of T cell responses to AZD1222 COVID-19 vaccine. As concerns this clone: The antigen remains unidentified.

Broader study findings: Elevations in Spike-specific TCR breadth and depth followed administration of two AZD1222 doses. Donors skewed white British and female; clonal diversity was possibly underestimated. Reports say nearly half of spike-specific TCRs go after unmutated variant regions. CD4 TCRs covered the whole spike, strongest at regions 160-218 and 743-854.

This CDR3 is built from 14 residues. Clones were sequenced by immunoSEQ multiplex PCR, and TCRdb holds only the in-frame ones, with some missing. The data contain roughly 170,000 clones, about 91% of them singletons. The sample in question was peripheral blood, obtained on day 0 of AZD1222 vaccination. The V call is TRBV12-2, the J call TRBJ2-7; the tabulated D call, TRBD1, remains unverified against the DNA. TRBV12-2 is noted as a pseudogene. The TCR comes from an adult in good health. The CDR3 DNA reads as TGTGCAAGTCGCCAGCGGACAGGGAGCTACGAGCAGTACTTC. It codes for CASRQRTGSYEQYF.